The clone carrying this T cell receptor (beta chain) was found once. The antigen is undetermined. Genes and germline are mouse. The read finishes 1 residue shy of the CDR3 end, and the germline J gene is used to complete it. Time point meaning: mouse harvest day 7 after allogeneic transplant. Each mouse received 10^7 T-cell-depleted marrow cells plus 10^6 splenic CD5+ T cells by tail vein. Mice had MHC-mismatched B6 into BALB/c GVHD, sampled day 7 or 14. This entry comes from a study of tissue T cells after allogeneic stem cell transplantation. Overall study results and limits: Anatomically similar tissues had similar TCR repertoires within each patient. Few T cell clones were shared across patients, but motif clusters showed tissue-specific shared signatures.

The J segment lost 4 bases and the V segment lost 2 bases, leaving 1 base of the junction unmatched. Germline assignment: CDR1 KGHPV and CDR2 FQNQEV (reference sequence). The CDR3 is 13 amino acids. Sequencing of TCRbeta CDR3 at survey depth gave sequences and template counts. The protocol was immunoSEQ multiplex PCR, while the TCRdb copy is restricted to in-frame clones and leaves out a portion. Of just over 8,500 clones in the sample, 40% to 50% are singletons; the top ten hold 1.4% to 1.5%. This sequence originates from a female BALB/c mouse given C57BL/6 T cells with graft-versus-host disease after an allogeneic hematopoietic cell transplant. Sequenced sample: skin. V gene TRBV26 combines with J gene TRBJ2-7, with 8 bases matching TRBD2. Partial CDR3 DNA: TGTGCCAGCAGTCTGCCTGGGGGGTATGAACAGTAC. As protein: CASSLPGGYEQY. The CDR3 in full is CASSLPGGYEQYF.